The rows below give T cell receptor beta chains drawn from one sample of a study of response to subunit inactivated influenza vaccine. TCRdb re-derived calls from the RT-PCR reads in MiXCR, one entry per CDR3 protein. The sample includes more than 450,000 distinct CDR3 sequences, approximately 10% of them seen just once. A further study also used this sample, focusing on T cells expressing NK-cell markers.

Here the sequenced sample was PBMCs from blood, taken on the day of vaccination. All receptors derive from a man between 45 and 60 years old who received an inactivated influenza vaccine. CDR3s include the opening cysteine and the closing phenylalanine or tryptophan. A D gene is named only where the DNA matches it firmly. Clone size, where shown, is once, few, many, or a class for clones that have expanded.

d_gene	j_gene	v_gene	abundance	CDR3aa	CDR3nt
NA	TRBJ1-3	TRBV7-9	NA	CASQRAGFGNTIYF	TGTGCCAGCCAGCGGGCAGGGTTTGGAAACACCATATATTTT
NA	TRBJ2-5	TRBV9	NA	CASSVGGGIQETQYF	TGTGCCAGCAGCGTAGGGGGCGGAATTCAAGAGACCCAGTACTTC
TRBD1	TRBJ1-1	TRBV12-3/TRBV12-4	few	CASSTTRDRPNTEAFF	TGTGCCAGCAGCACAACGCGGGACAGGCCAAACACTGAAGCTTTCTTT
NA	TRBJ2-1	TRBV5-1	many	CASSLGDTRSYNEQFF	TGCGCCAGCAGCTTGGGGGACACCAGGTCCTACAATGAGCAGTTCTTC
NA	TRBJ2-7	TRBV5-1	few	CASSSRGPYEQYF	TGCGCCAGCAGCTCCCGTGGCCCCTACGAGCAGTACTTC
NA	TRBJ2-1	TRBV15	NA	CATGSVSGSYNEQFF	TGTGCCACCGGGAGCGTCAGCGGGTCCTACAATGAGCAGTTCTTC
NA	TRBJ2-5	TRBV6-2/TRBV6-3	NA	CASSYPYQETQYF	TGTGCCAGCAGTTACCCCTACCAAGAGACCCAGTACTTC
TRBD1	TRBJ2-5	TRBV7-8	NA	CASSPRDRVIQYF	TGTGCCAGCAGCCCCCGGGACAGGGTGATCCAGTACTTC
NA	TRBJ2-3	TRBV2	few	CASRDNNGGAADTQYF	TGTGCCAGCAGAGACAACAACGGGGGAGCGGCAGATACGCAGTATTTT
TRBD2	TRBJ2-7	TRBV4-2	NA	CASSQDGTSGLEQYF	TGTGCCAGCAGCCAAGACGGGACTAGCGGATTAGAGCAGTACTTC
NA	TRBJ2-2	TRBV19	few	CASSLRSFTGELFF	TGTGCCAGTAGTTTAAGGTCGTTCACCGGGGAGCTGTTTTTT
TRBD2	TRBJ2-5	TRBV20-1	NA	CSAVAGPQETQYF	TGCAGTGCAGTAGCGGGGCCACAAGAGACCCAGTACTTC
NA	TRBJ2-2	TRBV29-1	NA	CSVELGAVNTGELFF	TGCAGCGTTGAATTGGGGGCGGTGAACACCGGGGAGCTGTTTTTT
NA	TRBJ1-4	TRBV28	few	CASSFLEGLAFNEKLFF	TGTGCCAGCAGTTTCCTTGAGGGACTCGCCTTTAATGAAAAACTGTTTTTT
NA	TRBJ2-7	TRBV7-6	few	CASSLYGTSYEQYF	TGTGCCAGCAGCTTGTATGGGACTTCCTACGAGCAGTACTTC
NA	TRBJ2-3	TRBV24-1	NA	CATSDSSARTQYF	TGTGCCACCAGTGACTCAAGCGCCCGTACGCAGTATTTT
TRBD2	TRBJ2-3	TRBV6-5	NA	CASSLRGLAGSTDTQYF	TGTGCCAGCAGTCTACGGGGACTAGCGGGGAGCACAGATACGCAGTATTTT
NA	TRBJ1-4	TRBV12-3/TRBV12-4	NA	CASKGEYEKLFF	TGTGCCAGCAAAGGGGAATATGAAAAACTGTTTTTT
TRBD2	TRBJ2-1	TRBV7-9	NA	CASSLDGGARNEQFF	TGTGCCAGCAGCCTAGACGGGGGGGCAAGGAATGAGCAGTTCTTC
NA	TRBJ2-1	TRBV2	few	CASSVPGSYNEQFF	TGTGCCAGCAGTGTGCCAGGGTCCTACAATGAGCAGTTCTTC
NA	TRBJ2-5	TRBV11-2	few	CASSLAGTGNWGQYF	TGTGCCAGCAGCTTAGCCGGGACCGGAAACTGGGGCCAGTACTTC
TRBD2	TRBJ2-5	TRBV10-2	NA	CASRGTRIETQYF	TGCGCCAGCAGGGGGACTAGGATTGAGACCCAGTACTTC
NA	TRBJ1-2	TRBV29-1	many	CSARRSYGYTF	TGCAGCGCCAGGAGAAGCTATGGCTACACCTTC
NA	TRBJ2-5	TRBV20-1	NA	CSALYPEGVETQYF	TGCAGTGCCTTATACCCCGAAGGCGTGGAGACCCAGTACTTC
NA	TRBJ2-6	TRBV5-5	once	CPSSLVQGGANVLTF	TGTCCCAGCAGCTTGGTTCAGGGAGGGGCCAACGTCCTGACTTTC
NA	TRBJ2-3	TRBV12-3/TRBV12-4	many	CASSSGGGGTDTQYF	TGTGCCAGCAGTTCCGGCGGGGGCGGCACAGATACGCAGTATTTT
NA	TRBJ2-5	TRBV10-3	many	CAISELEETQYF	TGTGCCATCAGTGAGTTGGAAGAGACCCAGTACTTC
TRBD2	TRBJ2-1	TRBV5-6	NA	CASSLELAGNEQFF	TGTGCCAGCAGCTTGGAACTAGCGGGCAATGAGCAGTTCTTC